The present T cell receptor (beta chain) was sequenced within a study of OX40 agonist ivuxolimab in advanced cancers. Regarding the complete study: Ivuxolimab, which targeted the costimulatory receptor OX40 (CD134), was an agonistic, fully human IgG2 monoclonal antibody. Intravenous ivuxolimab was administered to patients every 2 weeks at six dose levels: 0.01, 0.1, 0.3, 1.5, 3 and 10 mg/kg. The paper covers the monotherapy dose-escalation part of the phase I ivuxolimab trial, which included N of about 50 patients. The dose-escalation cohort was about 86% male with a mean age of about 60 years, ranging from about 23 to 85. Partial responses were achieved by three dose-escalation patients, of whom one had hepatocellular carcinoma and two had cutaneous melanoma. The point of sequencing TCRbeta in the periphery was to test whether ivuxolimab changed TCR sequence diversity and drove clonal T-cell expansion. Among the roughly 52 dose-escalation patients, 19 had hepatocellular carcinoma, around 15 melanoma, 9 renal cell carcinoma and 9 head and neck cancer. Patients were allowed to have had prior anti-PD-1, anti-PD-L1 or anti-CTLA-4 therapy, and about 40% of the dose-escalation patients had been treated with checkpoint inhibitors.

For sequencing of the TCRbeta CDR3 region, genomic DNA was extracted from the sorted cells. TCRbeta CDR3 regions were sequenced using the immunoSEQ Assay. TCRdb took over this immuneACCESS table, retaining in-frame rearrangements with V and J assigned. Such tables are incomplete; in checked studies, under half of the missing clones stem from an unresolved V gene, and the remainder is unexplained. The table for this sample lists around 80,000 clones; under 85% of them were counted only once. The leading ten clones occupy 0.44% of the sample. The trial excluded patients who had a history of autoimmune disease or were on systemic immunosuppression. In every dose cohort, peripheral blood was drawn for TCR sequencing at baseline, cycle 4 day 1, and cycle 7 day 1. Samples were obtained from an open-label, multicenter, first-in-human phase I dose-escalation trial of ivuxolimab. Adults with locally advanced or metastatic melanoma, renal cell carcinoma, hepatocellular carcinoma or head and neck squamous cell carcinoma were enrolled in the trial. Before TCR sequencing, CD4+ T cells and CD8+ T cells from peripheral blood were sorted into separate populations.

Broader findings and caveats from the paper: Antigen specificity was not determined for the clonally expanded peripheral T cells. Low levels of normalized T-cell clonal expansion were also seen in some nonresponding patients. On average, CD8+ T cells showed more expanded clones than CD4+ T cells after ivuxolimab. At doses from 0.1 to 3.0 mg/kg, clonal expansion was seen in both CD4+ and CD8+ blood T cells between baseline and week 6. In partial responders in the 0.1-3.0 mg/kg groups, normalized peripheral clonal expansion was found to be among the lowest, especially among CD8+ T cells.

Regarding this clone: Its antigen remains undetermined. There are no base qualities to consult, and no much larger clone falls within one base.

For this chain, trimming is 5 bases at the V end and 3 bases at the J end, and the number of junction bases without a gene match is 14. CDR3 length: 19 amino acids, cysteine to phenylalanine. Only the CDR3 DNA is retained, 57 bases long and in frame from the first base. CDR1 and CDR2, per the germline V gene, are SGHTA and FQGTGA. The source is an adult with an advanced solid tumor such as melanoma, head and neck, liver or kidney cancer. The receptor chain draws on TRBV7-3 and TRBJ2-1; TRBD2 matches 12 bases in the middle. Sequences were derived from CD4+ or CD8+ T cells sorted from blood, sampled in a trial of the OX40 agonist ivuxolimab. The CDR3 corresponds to CASSPNPPGTSGRYNEQFF. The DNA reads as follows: TGTGCCAGCAGCCCGAATCCTCCCGGGACTAGCGGGCGCTACAATGAGCAGTTCTTC.